These 14 T cell receptor beta chains came from one sample sequenced in a study of CD8 T cells in Susac syndrome. Reverse transcription of roughly 0.45 to 1 ug RNA was performed with random hexamers. Via MiXCR, TCRdb re-called the immunoSEQ multiplex PCR reads, giving one row per CDR3 protein. Of around 90,000 distinct CDR3 sequences listed, around 96% are singletons. The source material was CD8+ T cells from PBMCs. The receptors originated from a human donor with Susac syndrome.

The V and J genes are TRBV7-8 and TRBJ1-2; D remains unclear. This CDR3 is 14 amino acids long. V gave up 4 bases and J gave up 8 bases, with 17 bases separating them. Germline V gene data show CDR1 as SGHVS and CDR2 as FQNEAQ. The CDR3 sequence is CASSSLSLGKGYTF. DNA for the CDR3: TGTGCCAGCAGCTCTCTCTCTTTGGGGAAAGGCTACACCTTC.

The chain combines TRBV9 with TRBJ2-1; 15 bases match TRBD2. The germline V gene has CDR1 SGDLS and CDR2 YYNGEE. V trimming: 2 bases; J trimming: 7 bases; junction bases outside the gene matches: 4. The CDR3 has 16 residues. The CDR3 bases are TGTGCCAGCAGCGTTGGACTAGCGGGGGGGCCTAATGAGCAGTTCTTC. Protein sequence: CASSVGLAGGPNEQFF. Using reference TRBV9 and TRBJ2-1 for the parts outside the CDR3, the full variable domain is DSGVTQTPKHLITATGQRVTLRCSPRSGDLSVYWYQQSLDQGLQFLIQYYNGEERAKGNILERFSAQQFPDLHSELNLSSLELGDSALYFCASSVGLAGGPNEQFFGPGTRLTVL.

V gene TRBV30 combines with J gene TRBJ1-2; 8 bases line up with TRBD1. Germline CDR1 and CDR2: GTSNPN and SVGIG (reference sequence). The trim removed 3 bases at V and 6 bases at J, leaving 15 bases unmatched. This CDR3 region has 16 residues. The CDR3 sequence is CAWRWTGKLWMNGYTF. Written as DNA, the CDR3 is TGTGCCTGGAGGTGGACAGGGAAGCTCTGGATGAATGGCTACACCTTC.

This chain uses TRBV18 with TRBJ2-1, with 8 bases aligning to TRBD2. Germline V gene lookup returns CDR1 KGHSH and CDR2 LQKENI. The V and J ends lost 6 bases and 3 bases, in that order; junction bases with no gene match: 10. This CDR3 region has 16 residues. The CDR3 region is CASSPGGGGRYNEQFF. The CDR3 DNA reads TGTGCCAGCTCCCCCGGCGGCGGGGGGCGCTACAATGAGCAGTTCTTC.

The J gene is TRBJ2-3, the V gene TRBV5-4, with D tentatively TRBD2 (5 bases). The V end lost 0 bases, the J end lost 1 base, and 12 bases lay between the germline ends. The CDR3 spans 16 residues. Germline V gene data show CDR1 as SGHNT and CDR2 as YYREEE (reference sequence). The CDR3 DNA reads TGTGCCAGCAGCTTGGCCGGAGGCATGGGCACAGATACGCAGTATTTT. It specifies CASSLAGGMGTDTQYF.

The gene calls are TRBV20-1 and TRBJ1-2, with D possibly being TRBD1 (6 bases). The CDR3 spans 16 residues. The V gene's germline CDR1 is DFQATT and CDR2 SNEGSKA (reference sequence). V lost 0 bases to trimming and J lost 1 base, with 15 bases between them. The DNA for the CDR3 is TGCAGTGCTAGAGATCACGGGGGGCCCAGTAACTATGGCTACACCTTC. Residues: CSARDHGGPSNYGYTF.

The V and J genes are TRBV20-1 and TRBJ1-5; no clear D. Trimming took off 1 base at V and 3 bases at J, with 7 bases between the two ends. This CDR3 has 13 residues. In germline, CDR1 is DFQATT, CDR2 SNEGSKA (reference sequence). CDR3 protein: CSARVANNQPQHF. The CDR3 nucleotides are TGCAGTGCTAGAGTGGCGAACAATCAGCCCCAGCATTTT.

CDR3 nucleotides: TGCGCCAGCACGGGACCCCGAGGGGACCACACCGGGGAGCTGTTTTTT. Its protein product is CASTGPRGDHTGELFF. The chain couples TRBV5-1 to TRBJ2-2, with D tentatively TRBD1 or TRBD2 (5 bases each). The V end lost 6 bases, the J end lost 3 bases, and 18 bases lay between the germline ends. The CDR3 is 16 amino acids. Germline lookup yields CDR1 SGHRS and CDR2 YFSETQ.

The chain has TRBV14 and TRBJ2-2; D is unresolved. The CDR3 totals 15 residues. The germline V and J ends were trimmed by 2 bases and 5 bases, with 12 bases remaining between them. CDR1 is SGHDN, CDR2 FVKESK, per germline. CDR3 in amino acids: CASSQWQAPTGELFF. In DNA form, the CDR3 reads TGTGCCAGCAGCCAATGGCAGGCCCCGACCGGGGAGCTGTTTTTT. Together with reference TRBV14 and TRBJ2-2, the CDR3 gives the full variable domain: EAGVTQFPSHSVIEKGQTVTLRCDPISGHDNLYWYRRVMGKEIKFLLHFVKESKQDESGMPNNRFLAERTGGTYSTLKVQPAELEDSGVYFCASSQWQAPTGELFFGEGSRLTVL.

The V and J genes are TRBV27 and TRBJ1-6, with a possible D match to TRBD1 (5 bases). Germline assignment: CDR1 MNHEY and CDR2 SMNVEV (reference sequence). V shed 5 bases and J shed 10 bases, with 12 bases lying between them. The CDR3 length is 13 residues. DNA of the CDR3: TGTGCCAGCAGTCGGGGCCGAGACTCACCCCTCCACTTT. It is translated as CASSRGRDSPLHF.

This chain uses TRBV6-1 with TRBJ1-2; D is unclear. V lost 2 bases and J 5 bases, leaving 12 bases between the germline ends. CDR1 is MNHNS, CDR2 SASEGT, per germline. CDR3 length: 14 amino acids. The CDR3 spells CASSETVTTYGYTF. The DNA of the CDR3 is TGTGCCAGCAGTGAAACTGTGACAACTTATGGCTACACCTTC.

This chain connects TRBV4-3 to TRBJ1-4; D is possibly TRBD1 (5 bases). The CDR3 spans 15 residues. The V end lost 3 bases, the J end lost 8 bases, and 16 bases lay between the germline ends. CDR1 LGHNA and CDR2 YSLEER come from the germline V gene. The chain's CDR3 is CASSQDRDPGEKLFF. The DNA of the CDR3 is TGCGCCAGCAGCCAGGACCGGGACCCAGGGGAAAAACTGTTTTTT.

This chain connects TRBV24-1 to TRBJ2-5; D not certain. Trimming took 3 bases from V and 5 from J, leaving 6 bases between them. The CDR3 covers 12 residues. Germline lookup yields CDR1 KGHDR and CDR2 SFDVKD. The chain's CDR3 is CATSDGRETQYF. The CDR3 DNA reads as TGTGCCACCAGTGATGGAAGGGAGACCCAGTACTTC.

V is TRBV25-1 and J is TRBJ2-1, with 10 bases matching TRBD2. This CDR3 is built from 15 residues. Germline V gene data show CDR1 as MGHDK and CDR2 as SYGVNS. With V trimmed by 3 bases and J by 7 bases, 6 bases remained unmatched. CDR3 DNA sequence: TGTGCCAGCAGTGATCCAGCGGGGGGGCCGAATGAGCAGTTCTTC. Translated, it gives CASSDPAGGPNEQFF.